This entry concerns a single T cell receptor (beta chain). The data derive from a study of cytomegalovirus exposure and HLA in healthy donors. Germline CDR1 reads SEHNR; CDR2 reads FQNEAQ (reference sequence). The CDR3 runs 15 residues. 60 Vbeta and 13 Jbeta primers were used in PCR. The repertoire was sequenced with immunoSEQ multiplex PCR; TCRdb's copy has only in-frame clones and lacks some. The table includes 150,000 or so clones, around 82% detected once. The origin of this receptor is a boy younger than 10 in good health and CMV-seronegative. The chain couples TRBV7-9 to TRBJ2-5; 7 positions agree with TRBD1. The J call may be wrong; the DNA end is better matched by TRBJ2-7. Sequencing was carried out using PBMCs. CDR3 sequence reads: CASSLDQGVSYEQYF. The CDR3 bases are TGTGCCAGCAGCTTAGATCAGGGGGTGTCCTACGAGCAGTACTTC.